A selection of T cell receptor beta chains follows, all from one sample in a study of T cell repertoires in cytomegalovirus infection. MiXCR, run by TCRdb on the reads, gives a single entry per CDR3 protein. The profile covers some 700,000 distinct CDR3 sequences, with around a third appearing a single time and around a sixth taken by the ten largest. What these receptors recognize is not known. The sample here was cultured PBMCs, taken from culture after CMV antigen stimulation. The receptors were sampled from a human donor in good health (CMV status not recorded). Some clones in this sample may be carry-over from other donors' samples. The conserved cysteine and the conserved F or W are not part of the CDR3 here. D genes are given only for firm matches.

v_gene,j_gene,d_gene,CDR3aa
TRBV2,TRBJ2-2,NA,ASSEFGGELF
TRBV7-2,TRBJ2-1,TRBD1,ASDRGSSYNEQF
TRBV5-6,TRBJ2-3,TRBD2,ASSQPTSGQDTQY
TRBV20-1,TRBJ2-7,NA,SALQPGYQGSYEQY
TRBV5-1,TRBJ1-1,NA,ASSSTVGGTEAF
TRBV6-5,TRBJ1-1,TRBD1,ASSSGDRANTEAF
TRBV19,TRBJ1-1,NA,ASTIRGPNTEAF
TRBV19,TRBJ2-1,TRBD2,ASGVPSGRWQF
TRBV19,TRBJ1-5,NA,ASNRADSNQPQH
TRBV7-6,TRBJ1-6,TRBD1,ASSRITGDNSPLH
TRBV19,TRBJ2-1,TRBD2,ASSPRLAGGPRNEQF
TRBV7-9,TRBJ2-5,TRBD1,ASSPDRVETQY
TRBV29-1,TRBJ2-3,TRBD2,SVGQREVTDTQY
TRBV20-1,TRBJ2-1,NA,SARDASGDNEQF
TRBV19,TRBJ1-1,NA,ASSIGGEAEAF
TRBV6-2/TRBV6-3,TRBJ2-1,NA,ASTEPRRIDEQF
TRBV2,TRBJ1-1,NA,ANSGVAMNTEAF
TRBV7-9,TRBJ2-2,NA,ASSSSFGQEDTGELF
TRBV7-2,TRBJ2-1,NA,ASAGRQQGNEQF
TRBV27,TRBJ2-7,NA,ASSRIRVLSEQY
TRBV11-2,TRBJ2-7,NA,ASSLEFTYEQY
TRBV27,TRBJ2-7,TRBD1,ASTLSYGTGSYEQY
TRBV27,TRBJ2-2,TRBD2,AARGSGTSGSGELF
TRBV7-2,TRBJ2-4,NA,ASSTSRAKNIQY
TRBV2,TRBJ1-5,NA,ASSDKTENQPQH
TRBV7-8,TRBJ2-3,NA,ASSSPNWQADTQY
TRBV18,TRBJ1-2,NA,ASSPQTRENGYT
TRBV20-1,TRBJ1-5,TRBD1,SALGTGDKPQH